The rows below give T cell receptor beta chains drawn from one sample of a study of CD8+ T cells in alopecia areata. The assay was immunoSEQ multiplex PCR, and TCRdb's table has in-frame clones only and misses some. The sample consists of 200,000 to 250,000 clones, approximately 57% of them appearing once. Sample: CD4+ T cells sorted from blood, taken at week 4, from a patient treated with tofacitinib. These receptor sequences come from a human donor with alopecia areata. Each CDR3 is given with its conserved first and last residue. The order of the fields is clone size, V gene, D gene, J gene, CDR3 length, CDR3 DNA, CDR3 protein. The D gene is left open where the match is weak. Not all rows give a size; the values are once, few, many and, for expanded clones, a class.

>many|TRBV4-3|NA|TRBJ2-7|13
TGCGCCAGCAGCCACGAAAGGAACTACGAGCAGTACTTC
CASSHERNYEQYF
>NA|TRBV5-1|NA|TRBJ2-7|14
TGCGCCAGCAGCTTGGAAAGACCTACCTACGAGCAGTACTTC
CASSLERPTYEQYF
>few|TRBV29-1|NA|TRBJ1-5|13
TGCAGCGTTTCGGACGAACGCAATCAGCCCCAGCATTTT
CSVSDERNQPQHF
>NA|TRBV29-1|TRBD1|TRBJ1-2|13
TGCAGCGTTGACCAACAGGGGGCTGGTGGCTACACCTTC
CSVDQQGAGGYTF
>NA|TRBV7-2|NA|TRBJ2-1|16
TGTGCCAGCAGCTTTTTTACCGTTCCCTCCTACAATGAGCAGTTCTTC
CASSFFTVPSYNEQFF
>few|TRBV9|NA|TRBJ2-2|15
TGTGCCAGCAGCGTAGTACAGGATTTAAGCGGGGAGCTGTTTTTT
CASSVVQDLSGELFF
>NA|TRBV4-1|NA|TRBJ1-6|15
TGCGCCAGCAGCCAAGAACGGCAATTTTATTCACCCCTCCACTTT
CASSQERQFYSPLHF
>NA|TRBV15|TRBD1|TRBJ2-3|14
TGTGCCACCAGCACGACAGGGTGGGCAGATACGCAGTATTTT
CATSTTGWADTQYF
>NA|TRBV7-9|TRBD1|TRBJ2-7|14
TGTGCCAGCAGCCCGACAGGGATCGCCCACGAGCAGTACTTC
CASSPTGIAHEQYF
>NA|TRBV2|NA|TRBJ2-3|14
TGTGCCAGCAGTTTAGCACCTAGCACAGATACGCAGTATTTT
CASSLAPSTDTQYF
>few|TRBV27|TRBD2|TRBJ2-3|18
TGTGCCAGCAGTTTATCGCCTAGCGGGGGGGCCCGCACAGATACGCAGTATTTT
CASSLSPSGGARTDTQYF
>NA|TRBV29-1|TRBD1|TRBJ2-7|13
TGCAGCGGCATTGTGACAGGGTCTGGCGAGCAGTACTTC
CSGIVTGSGEQYF
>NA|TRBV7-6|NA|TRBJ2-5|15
TGTGCCAGCAGCTCCCGAGAGACCGCCTCTCCAAGCCAGTACTTC
CASSSRETASPSQYF
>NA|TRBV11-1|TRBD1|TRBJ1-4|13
TGTGCCAGCAGCACACCGGGACAGGAAAAACTGTTTTTT
CASSTPGQEKLFF
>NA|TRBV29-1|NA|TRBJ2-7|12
TGCAGCGTTATCGAGGGGATCCACGAGCAGTACTTC
CSVIEGIHEQYF
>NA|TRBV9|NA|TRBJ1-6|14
TGTGCCAGCAGCGTAGCTGGGGATAATTCACCCCTCCACTTT
CASSVAGDNSPLHF
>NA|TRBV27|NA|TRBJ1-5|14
TGTGCCAGCAGTTTGCAGGGTAGCAATCAGCCCCAGCATTTT
CASSLQGSNQPQHF
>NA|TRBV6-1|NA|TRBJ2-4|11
TGTGCCAGCAGTGACCCAGGGACTCAGTACTTC
CASSDPGTQYF
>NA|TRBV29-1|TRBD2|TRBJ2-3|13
TGCAGCGGAACAAGCGGGGGGGCCGATACGCAGTATTTT
CSGTSGGADTQYF
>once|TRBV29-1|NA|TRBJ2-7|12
TGCAGCGCGACCAGGGGCCCCTACGAGCAGTACTTC
CSATRGPYEQYF
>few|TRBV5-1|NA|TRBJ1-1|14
TGCGCCAGCAGCTTGACCGGGACCCACACTGAAGCTTTCTTT
CASSLTGTHTEAFF
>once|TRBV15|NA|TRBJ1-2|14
TGTGCCACCAGCAGAGAACAGGGCCCGTATGGCTACACCTTC
CATSREQGPYGYTF